This T cell receptor (beta chain) is drawn from a study of CD8 T cells in Susac syndrome. Study-wide background: Patients with Susac syndrome, at blood draw, were therapy-naive, on corticosteroids, or on intravenous immunoglobulin alone.

Sequencing targeted TCR beta in T cells from blood (CD8+ and CD4+). Trimming cost V 7 bases and J 2 bases; bases outside gene matches: 12. Looked up from germline, CDR1 is SNHLY and CDR2 is FYNNEI. This CDR3 contains 16 residues. Study results and limitations: When the CD4+ T cell repertoires of patients with Susac syndrome were examined, they did not show any clonal expansion.

Random hexamers were used to reverse transcribe the RNA input (roughly 0.5 to 1 ug). A multiplex approach, immunoSEQ multiplex PCR, amplified TCR beta CDR3 across 54 Vbeta and 13 Jbeta. One entry per CDR3 protein, called by TCRdb with MiXCR from the immunoSEQ multiplex PCR reads. The repertoire holds roughly 200,000 distinct CDR3 sequences, with about 91% as singletons. Remarks on this clonotype: What it binds is not known.

V and J are TRBV2 and TRBJ2-7, with 9 bases fitting TRBD1. Sequencing used CD4+ T cells from PBMCs. This TCR was recovered from a human donor with Susac syndrome. CDR3 DNA: TGTGCCAGCAAGAGGTCCGGGACAGGGAAAGCCTACGAGCAGTACTTC. It specifies CASKRSGTGKAYEQYF.